This TCR beta chain came from a study of naive and memory T cell subsets. General study results and limits: Clonotypes here are unpaired alpha or beta chain sequences.

This clonotype appeared a few times. Its antigen is unidentified. Both TRBC1 and TRBC2 were covered by a beta constant-region primer of two equimolar oligonucleotides. Four rounds of PCR amplified the ligated cDNA using nested alpha and beta constant-region primers plus SP2. A 12-nucleotide UMI and the SP2 primer were added to the cDNA 3' end by oligonucleotide ligation. TCRdb re-called the UMI-ligation and nested PCR reads with MiXCR, one entry per CDR3 protein. The sample consists of 95,000 to 150,000 distinct CDR3 sequences, 36% of them appearing once. Cells stained for CD3, CD4, CD8, CD45RA, CD27 and viability were sorted into four CD45RA/CD27 subsets. V lost 0 bases, J lost 0 bases, and 7 bases stayed unmatched. The CDR3 sequence is 17 residues long. The germline CDR1 and CDR2 sequences are MNHEY and SMNVEV (reference sequence).

The rearrangement uses TRBV27 and TRBJ2-7; 8 bases fit TRBD1. The sample was central memory CD4+ T cells from blood. This sequence was found in a human donor in good health. The CDR3 DNA reads as TGTGCCAGCAGTTTATCCTATTGGGACAGGAGCTCCTACGAGCAGTACTTC. Encoded protein: CASSLSYWDRSSYEQYF.